The present entry profiles one TCR beta chain with its context. Its matching antigen is unknown. A sample-barcoded 5' primer and a J-beta primer mix were used in a second PCR of roughly 7 to 11 cycles. TCRdb ran MiXCR on the 5' RACE reads and lists one entry per CDR3 protein. The data hold around 1,900,000 distinct CDR3 sequences, with about 39% observed a single time. The data derive from a study of blood T cells in healthy people across ages. Whole-study context: Every two T cells gave about one barcoded beta molecule via template switching.

Study conclusions and caveats: Naive T cell percentage showed a strong correlation with the diversity of TCR beta.

The CDR3 has 15 amino acids. V shed 4 bases and J 0 bases; nucleotides not matched to a gene: 6. CDR1 is MGHRA and CDR2 is YSYEKL in the germline V gene. Each sample gave at least 7 million isolated PBMCs. No fewer than 6 micrograms of total RNA were isolated from every sample. This TCR came from a human donor in good health. J is TRBJ2-7 and V is TRBV4-1; 7 nucleotides match TRBD1. The material sequenced was blood. The CDR3 DNA reads TGCGCCAGCAGCCGAAGAGGGACAGACTCCTACGAGCAGTACTTC. This sequence encodes CASSRRGTDSYEQYF.